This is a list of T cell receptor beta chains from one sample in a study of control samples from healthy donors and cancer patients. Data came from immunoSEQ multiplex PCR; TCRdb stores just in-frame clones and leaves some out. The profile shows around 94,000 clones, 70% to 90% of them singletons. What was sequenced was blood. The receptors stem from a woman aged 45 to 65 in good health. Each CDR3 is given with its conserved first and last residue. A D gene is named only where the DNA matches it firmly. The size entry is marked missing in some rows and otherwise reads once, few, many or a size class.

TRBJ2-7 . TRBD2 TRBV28 TGTGCCAGCGTCCGGGGGGGGAATACCTACGAGCAGTACTTC CASVRGGNTYEQYF
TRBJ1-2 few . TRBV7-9 TGTGCCAGCCGTCCGTTGGGGGCGGACTATGGCTACACCTTC CASRPLGADYGYTF
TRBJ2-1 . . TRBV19 TGTGCCAGTAGTATTTACGCGGGGAGCTCCTACAATGAGCAGTTCTTC CASSIYAGSSYNEQFF
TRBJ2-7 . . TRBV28 TGTGCCAGCAGTTTAAGGCCCTACGAGCAGTACTTC CASSLRPYEQYF
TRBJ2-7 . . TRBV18 TGTGCCAGCTCCCCCCAGGACGGAGGTTCCTACGAGCAGTACTTC CASSPQDGGSYEQYF
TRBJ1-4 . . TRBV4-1 TGCGCCAGCAGCCAGGGCAGAAAAAATGAAAAACTGTTTTTT CASSQGRKNEKLFF
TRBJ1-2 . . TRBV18 TGTGCCAGCTCACAGACCAAGACGGGAGGGGGTAATGATGGCTACACCTTC CASSQTKTGGGNDGYTF
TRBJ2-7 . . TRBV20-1 TGCAGTGCGAGAGCAGCCTACGAGCAGTACTTC CSARAAYEQYF
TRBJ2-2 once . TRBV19 TGTGCCAGTAGGAGATCGGGACAAAACACCGGGGAGCTGTTTTTT CASRRSGQNTGELFF
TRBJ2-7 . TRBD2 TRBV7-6 TGTGCCAGCAGCTTACTAGCGGGAGCCTCCTACGAGCAGTACTTC CASSLLAGASYEQYF